These T cell receptor beta chains were read from a single sample in a study of identical twins. TCRdb independently ran MiXCR on the 5' RACE reads; one entry per CDR3 protein. Of more than 400,000 distinct CDR3 sequences in the sample, about 15% are singletons; the top ten hold 0.44%. The same specimen was also included in a second study, on yellow fever vaccine responses in identical twins.

The sample was CD4+ T cells sorted from blood. These receptors all stem from a woman aged 18-29 years in good health. Each CDR3 is given with its conserved first and last residue. A D gene is named only where the DNA matches it firmly. The size field is filled for only some rows; it gives once, few, many or a size class.

v_gene	j_gene	d_gene	abundance	CDR3nt	CDR3aa
TRBV20-1	TRBJ1-5	TRBD1	.	TGCAGTGCTAGAGATCAGACAGGGCTGAGCAATCAGCCCCAGCATTTT	CSARDQTGLSNQPQHF
TRBV24-1	TRBJ2-3	.	.	TGTGCCACCAGTGATTTGCCAGTGGGGTGGGGCACAGATACGCAGTATTTT	CATSDLPVGWGTDTQYF
TRBV3-1	TRBJ1-1	.	many	TGTGCCAGCACCGCCGCGAATGAGCGTGCTTTCTTT	CASTAANERAFF
TRBV6-2/TRBV6-3	TRBJ2-1	TRBD2	.	TGTGCCAGCAGTTACACTAGCGTAAATGAGCAGTTCTTC	CASSYTSVNEQFF
TRBV7-8	TRBJ2-5	.	few	TGTGCCAGCACCCTAGGGGCGATAGCTGAGACCCAGTACTTC	CASTLGAIAETQYF
TRBV10-3	TRBJ2-1	TRBD1	.	TGTGCCATCAGTGACCCCGGACAGGGGGCTGGTGAGCAGTTCTTC	CAISDPGQGAGEQFF
TRBV24-1	TRBJ1-6	.	.	TGTGCCACCAAGGGGCAGGGTGATAATTCACCCCTCCACTTT	CATKGQGDNSPLHF
TRBV28	TRBJ1-2	.	few	TGTGCCAGCAGTGACAGTGCGGGCTATGGCTACACCTTC	CASSDSAGYGYTF
TRBV12-3/TRBV12-4	TRBJ2-5	TRBD2	once	TGTGCCAGCAGTTTTACTGGCGGGAGGGCCGTTGTGGAGACCCAGTACTTC	CASSFTGGRAVVETQYF
TRBV11-2	TRBJ2-2	.	.	TGTGCCAGCAGCCCCATCTCAGGGAACACCGGGGAGCTGTTTTTT	CASSPISGNTGELFF
TRBV4-1	TRBJ2-4	.	few	TGCGCCAGCAGCCAAGATCACCAGGTCTCGCTAGCCAAAAACATTCAGTACTTC	CASSQDHQVSLAKNIQYF
TRBV20-1	TRBJ2-1	.	few	TGCAGTGCTAGTTGGGTCAGTATCTACAATGAGCAGTTCTTC	CSASWVSIYNEQFF
TRBV20-1	TRBJ2-5	.	few	TGCAGTGCTAGAGTTGGGGGTACGGAGACCCAGTACTTC	CSARVGGTETQYF
TRBV5-1	TRBJ2-3	TRBD2	.	TGCGCCAGCAGCTTGACTAGCGGGGGGCCTAGCACAGATACGCAGTATTTT	CASSLTSGGPSTDTQYF
TRBV5-1	TRBJ2-3	TRBD1	few	TGCGCCAGCAGCTTGGCCGACAGGGTTGATCTGGATACGCAGTATTTT	CASSLADRVDLDTQYF
TRBV12-3/TRBV12-4	TRBJ2-3	.	many	TGTGCCAGCAGTTTAAAGGGATCCCCCACAGATACGCAGTATTTT	CASSLKGSPTDTQYF
TRBV29-1	TRBJ2-1	.	.	TGCAGCGTTGAATCCAGAAAACAATACAATGAGCAGTTCTTC	CSVESRKQYNEQFF
TRBV15	TRBJ1-1	.	.	TGTGCCACCAGCAGAGATTTAAGGCGTAAGGAGGAAGCTTTCTTT	CATSRDLRRKEEAFF
TRBV12-3/TRBV12-4	TRBJ2-2	.	.	TGTGCCAGCAGGAGGAGGTCGGCTGCGAACACCGGGGAGCTGTTTTTT	CASRRRSAANTGELFF
TRBV9	TRBJ2-4	.	.	TGTGCCAGCAGCGCCCACACGGACACTTGGGAGGCCAAAAACATTCAGTACTTC	CASSAHTDTWEAKNIQYF
TRBV4-1	TRBJ1-5	TRBD1	few	TGCGCCAGCAGCCACCCCGACAGGGACCATCAGCCCCAGCATTTT	CASSHPDRDHQPQHF
TRBV12-3/TRBV12-4	TRBJ2-1	TRBD2	.	TGTGCCAGCCGGACTAGCGGGCACTCCAATGAGCAGTTCTTC	CASRTSGHSNEQFF